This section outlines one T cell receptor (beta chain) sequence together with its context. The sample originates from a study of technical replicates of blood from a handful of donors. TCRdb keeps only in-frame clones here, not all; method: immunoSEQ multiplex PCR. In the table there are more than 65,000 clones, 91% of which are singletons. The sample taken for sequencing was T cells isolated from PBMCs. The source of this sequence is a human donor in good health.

The CDR3 nucleotides read TGTGCCAGCAGCGTAGATGGAGGGGTACACTATGGCTACACCTTC. Translated: CASSVDGGVHYGYTF. The chain uses TRBV9 and TRBJ1-2; perhaps TRBD1 as D (5 bases). V lost 0 bases and J 3 bases, leaving 12 bases between the germline ends. This CDR3 comprises 15 residues. Germline CDR1 is SGDLS and CDR2 is YYNGEE.